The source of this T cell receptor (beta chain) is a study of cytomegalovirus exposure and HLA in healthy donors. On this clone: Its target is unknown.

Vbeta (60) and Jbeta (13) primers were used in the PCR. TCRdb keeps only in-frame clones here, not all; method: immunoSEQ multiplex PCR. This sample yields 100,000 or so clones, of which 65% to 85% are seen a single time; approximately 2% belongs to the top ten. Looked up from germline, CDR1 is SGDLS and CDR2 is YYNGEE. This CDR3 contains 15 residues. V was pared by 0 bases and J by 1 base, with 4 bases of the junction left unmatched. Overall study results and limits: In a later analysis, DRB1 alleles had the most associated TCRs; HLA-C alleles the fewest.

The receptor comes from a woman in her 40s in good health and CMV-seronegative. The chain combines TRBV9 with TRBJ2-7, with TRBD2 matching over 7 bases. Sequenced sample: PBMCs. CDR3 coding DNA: TGTGCCAGCAGCGTAGCCGCGGGGGAATCCTACGAGCAGTACTTC. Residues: CASSVAAGESYEQYF.